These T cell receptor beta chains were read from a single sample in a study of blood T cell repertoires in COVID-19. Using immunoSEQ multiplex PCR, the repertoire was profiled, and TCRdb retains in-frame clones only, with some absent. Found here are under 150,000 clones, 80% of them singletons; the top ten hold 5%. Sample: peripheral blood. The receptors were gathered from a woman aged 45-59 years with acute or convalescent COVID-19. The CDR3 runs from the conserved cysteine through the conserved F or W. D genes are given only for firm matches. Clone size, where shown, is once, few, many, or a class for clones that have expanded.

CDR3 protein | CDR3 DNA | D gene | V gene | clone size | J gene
CAWSSGRGFFSNQPQHF | TGTGCCTGGAGTTCGGGCAGGGGATTTTTTAGCAATCAGCCCCAGCATTTT | NA | TRBV30 | NA | TRBJ1-5
CASSRGGPDSPLHF | TGTGCCAGCTCCCGGGGGGGGCCTGACTCACCCCTCCACTTT | NA | TRBV6-5 | NA | TRBJ1-6
CASRTGTGVGYTF | TGTGCCAGCAGGACCGGGACAGGGGTCGGCTACACCTTC | TRBD1 | TRBV12-3/TRBV12-4 | NA | TRBJ1-2
CASSLSVKEETQYF | TGTGCCAGCAGCTTATCGGTAAAAGAAGAGACCCAGTACTTC | NA | TRBV7-9 | NA | TRBJ2-5
CASSYSGGEEQPQHF | TGTGCCAGCAGTTACTCAGGGGGAGAGGAACAGCCCCAGCATTTT | NA | TRBV6-5 | NA | TRBJ1-5
CASSPQAFEETQYF | TGTGCCAGCTCACCGCAGGCTTTCGAGGAGACCCAGTACTTC | NA | TRBV18 | NA | TRBJ2-5
CASSLNWRGNYGYTF | TGTGCCAGCAGCTTAAATTGGCGGGGGAACTATGGCTACACCTTC | NA | TRBV11-2 | NA | TRBJ1-2
CALKTGGSEAFF | TGTGCCCTCAAGACAGGGGGATCTGAAGCTTTCTTT | TRBD1 | TRBV24-1 | many | TRBJ1-1
CASSSWTVPYEQYF | TGTGCCAGCAGCTCATGGACAGTACCCTACGAGCAGTACTTC | NA | TRBV7-9 | NA | TRBJ2-7
CASSEDRGNTGELFF | TGTGCCAGCAGTGAGGACAGGGGGAACACCGGGGAGCTGTTTTTT | TRBD1 | TRBV2 | NA | TRBJ2-2
CASRPSEAGGLNEAFF | TGTGCCAGTAGACCCTCCGAGGCCGGGGGGCTTAATGAAGCTTTCTTT | NA | TRBV19 | NA | TRBJ1-1
CASSEFRDRLDQETQYF | TGTGCCAGCAGTGAATTCCGGGACAGGTTAGACCAAGAGACCCAGTACTTC | TRBD1 | TRBV28 | NA | TRBJ2-5
CASSPESGNYGYTF | TGCGCCAGCAGCCCCGAGAGCGGCAACTATGGCTACACCTTC | NA | TRBV5-1 | NA | TRBJ1-2
CASSKDTLTRYGYTF | TGCGCCAGCAGTAAGGACACCCTAACCCGCTATGGCTACACCTTC | NA | TRBV5-1 | NA | TRBJ1-2
CASSLGGGETGELFF | TGTGCCAGCAGCTTAGGTGGAGGGGAGACCGGGGAGCTGTTTTTT | NA | TRBV7-9 | NA | TRBJ2-2
CASVQGRYNSPLHF | TGCGCCAGTGTACAGGGAAGATATAATTCACCCCTCCACTTT | NA | TRBV5-1 | NA | TRBJ1-6
CASSAAGLTEAFF | TGTGCCAGCAGTGCGGCAGGTCTCACTGAAGCTTTCTTT | NA | TRBV2 | NA | TRBJ1-1
CASSYSGAHSEQFF | TGTGCCAGCAGTTACTCGGGGGCGCACAGTGAGCAGTTCTTC | NA | TRBV6-2/TRBV6-3 | NA | TRBJ2-1
CASSSIGPGVYGYTF | TGTGCCAGCAGCTCAATCGGTCCGGGAGTTTATGGCTACACCTTC | NA | TRBV6-2/TRBV6-3 | NA | TRBJ1-2
CASSQAGNTIYF | TGTGCCAGCAGTCAGGCTGGAAACACCATATATTTT | NA | TRBV12-3/TRBV12-4 | NA | TRBJ1-3
CASSRPGTGYEKLFF | TGTGCCAGCAGCCGTCCCGGGACAGGGTATGAAAAACTGTTTTTT | TRBD1 | TRBV28 | NA | TRBJ1-4
CATGGASEQFF | TGTGCCACCGGGGGAGCGAGTGAGCAGTTCTTC | NA | TRBV19 | NA | TRBJ2-1
CASTTTGDEQYF | TGTGCCAGCACTACAACAGGGGACGAGCAGTACTTC | TRBD1 | TRBV10-3 | NA | TRBJ2-7
CAIRTQGNTEAFF | TGTGCCATCAGGACCCAGGGGAATACTGAAGCTTTCTTT | NA | TRBV10-3 | NA | TRBJ1-1
CASSGGGNVQPQHF | TGTGCCAGCAGCGGGGGGGGGAATGTCCAGCCCCAGCATTTT | NA | TRBV9 | once | TRBJ1-5
CASSLTGEQPQHF | TGCGCCAGCAGTCTGACAGGGGAACAGCCCCAGCATTTT | TRBD1 | TRBV5-1 | NA | TRBJ1-5
CASSPGHRDTEAFF | TGTGCCAGCAGCCCGGGCCACAGGGACACTGAAGCTTTCTTT | NA | TRBV9 | NA | TRBJ1-1
CASSVEQTDTEAFF | TGTGCCAGCAGCGTAGAACAGACAGACACTGAAGCTTTCTTT | NA | TRBV9 | NA | TRBJ1-1
CASSLGGGSYNEQFF | TGTGCCAGCAGCTTAGGTGGAGGTAGCTACAATGAGCAGTTCTTC | NA | TRBV7-3 | NA | TRBJ2-1
CSASDNGGANEQFF | TGCAGTGCTAGTGACAACGGGGGGGCCAATGAGCAGTTCTTC | TRBD2 | TRBV20-1 | NA | TRBJ2-1
CASTRNRKGENTEAFF | TGTGCCAGTACCCGAAACCGGAAGGGGGAGAACACTGAAGCTTTCTTT | NA | TRBV19 | NA | TRBJ1-1
CASSSSTGLAGGDKETQYF | TGTGCCAGCAGTTCCTCGACGGGACTAGCGGGGGGCGATAAAGAGACCCAGTACTTC | TRBD2 | TRBV6-2/TRBV6-3 | NA | TRBJ2-5
CASSREGNYGYTF | TGTGCCAGTAGTAGGGAGGGAAACTATGGCTACACCTTC | NA | TRBV19 | NA | TRBJ1-2
CASSESAGGWYGYTF | TGTGCCAGCAGTGAATCGGCAGGGGGCTGGTATGGCTACACCTTC | TRBD1 | TRBV2 | NA | TRBJ1-2
CASSQGLSPYGYTF | TGTGCCAGCAGCCAAGGTCTTTCCCCCTATGGCTACACCTTC | NA | TRBV3-1/TRBV3-2 | NA | TRBJ1-2
CASSQDRGTALNTEAFF | TGCGCCAGCAGCCAAGATCGGGGGACAGCCTTGAACACTGAAGCTTTCTTT | TRBD1 | TRBV4-3 | once | TRBJ1-1
CAISEAAGNTEAFF | TGTGCCATCAGTGAAGCGGCAGGGAACACTGAAGCTTTCTTT | NA | TRBV10-3 | few | TRBJ1-1
CASSQHRQGGPYEQYF | TGCGCCAGCAGTCAACATAGACAGGGGGGGCCCTACGAGCAGTACTTC | TRBD1 | TRBV23-1 | few | TRBJ2-7
CASSRGVRRLNQETQYF | TGTGCCAGCAGCCGCGGGGTTAGGAGATTAAACCAAGAGACCCAGTACTTC | NA | TRBV5-4 | NA | TRBJ2-5
CASSQDAGGLGGELFF | TGCGCCAGCAGCCAAGACGCGGGGGGGCTCGGCGGGGAGCTGTTTTTT | TRBD2 | TRBV4-3 | NA | TRBJ2-2
CASSQVLTGGEDTEAFF | TGCGCCAGCAGCCAAGTACTAACAGGGGGCGAGGACACTGAAGCTTTCTTT | TRBD1 | TRBV4-3 | NA | TRBJ1-1